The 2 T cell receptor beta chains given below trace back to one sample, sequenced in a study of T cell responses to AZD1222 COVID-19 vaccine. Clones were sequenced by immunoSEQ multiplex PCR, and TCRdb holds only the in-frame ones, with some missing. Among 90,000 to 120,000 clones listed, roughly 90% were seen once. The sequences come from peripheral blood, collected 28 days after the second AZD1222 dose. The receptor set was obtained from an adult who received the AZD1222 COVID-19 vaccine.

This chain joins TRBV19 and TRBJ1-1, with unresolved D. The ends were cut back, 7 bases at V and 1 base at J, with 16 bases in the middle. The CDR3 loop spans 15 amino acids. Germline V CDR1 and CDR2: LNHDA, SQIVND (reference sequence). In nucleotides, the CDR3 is TGTGCCAGTAAGGTTGGGGTTTTGTCGAACACTGAAGCTTTCTTT. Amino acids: CASKVGVLSNTEAFF.

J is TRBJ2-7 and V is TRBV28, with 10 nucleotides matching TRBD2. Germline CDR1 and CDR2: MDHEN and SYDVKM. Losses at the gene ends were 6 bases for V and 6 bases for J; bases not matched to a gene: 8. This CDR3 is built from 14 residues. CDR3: CASRKLAGVLEQYF. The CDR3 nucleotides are TGTGCCAGCAGAAAGCTAGCGGGAGTGCTCGAGCAGTACTTC.